This TCR beta chain was identified in a study of CD8+ T cells in alopecia areata. Study-wide context: Skin-grafted approximately 6-10-week-old female C3H/HeJ mice received tissue from roughly 6-12-month-old C3H/HeJ donors with spontaneous alopecia. Study-level points and caveats: Scalp specimens additionally yield sequences from normal skin's resident alphabeta T cells. With patients, TCR sharing proved less clear than in mice, a difference possibly related to HLA.

Sequencing used cDNA as its template, made by extracting RNA and reverse transcribing it. Generated by immunoSEQ multiplex PCR, the TCRdb table keeps only in-frame clones and is missing some. This repertoire holds 90,000 to 130,000 clones, and none appear only once. Germline CDR1 and CDR2: FNHDT and SITEND (reference sequence). After removal of 4 bases from V and 2 bases from J, the junction contained 3 bases not matched to a gene. CDR3 length equals 15 residues. In this sample, this clone turned up a few times. The antigen is unknown. The gene names given are mouse names. The read ends 4 residues early relative to the CDR3; the germline J gene fills the gap.

This receptor was taken from a C3H/HeJ mouse with alopecia areata. The MHC haplotype recorded for the strain is H2-k. This chain uses TRBV19 with TRBJ1-4; 9 bases agree with TRBD1. The sample taken for sequencing was lesional skin. Incomplete CDR3 DNA: TGTGCCAGCAGTTACACAGGGGGCTCCAACGAA. Translated: CASSYTGGSNE. The whole CDR3 sequence reads CASSYTGGSNERLFF.